This TCR beta chain was profiled in a study of shared T cell receptors in the human thymus. CDR1 is MDHEN and CDR2 is SYDVKM in the germline V gene. The CDR3 has 14 amino acids. Trimming took 2 bases from V and 5 from J, leaving 12 bases between them. Produced via immunoSEQ multiplex PCR; TCRdb's table is partial and in-frame only. The repertoire holds approximately 400,000 clones, with approximately 95% as singletons. Material: thymocytes. The V call is TRBV28, the J call TRBJ2-5; no reliable D call. This receptor was taken from a human donor. The CDR3 protein is CASSLVSRGETQYF. CDR3 bases: TGTGCCAGCAGTTTAGTCTCCCGTGGGGAGACCCAGTACTTC. Complete variable domain (other parts from reference TRBV28 and TRBJ2-5): DVKVTQSSRYLVKRTGEKVFLECVQDMDHENMFWYRQDPGLGLRLIYFSYDVKMKEKGDIPEGYSVSREKKERFSLILESASTNQTSMYLCASSLVSRGETQYFGPGTRLLVL.